The present TCR beta chain was sequenced within a study of blood T cell repertoires in COVID-19 (dated by TCRdb to 2018 to 2021). For the study in its entirety: Samples from collaborators originated in the United States, Italy and Spain and spanned both the acute and convalescent phases of COVID-19. The prospective study material was composed of cDNA or gDNA derived from T cells, B-cell-depleted T cells, or PBMCs. Subjects who had been exposed to COVID-19, were actively infected with it, or had recovered from it provided the deeply sampled blood TCRbeta repertoires that made up the dataset. The repertoires were made available in a free public database intended to serve as a resource for research on the immune response to SARS-CoV-2. The samples were drawn from the first 160 participants of the ongoing ImmuneRACE study and from 1,254 subjects provided by 6 global collaborators. The sample metadata nearly always contained a de-identified subject ID, COVID-19 status, age in years and sex. HLA class I and class II types, where available, came from metadata supplied by the sample provider rather than from assay-based typing.

Each collaborating institution followed its own protocols to collect whole blood in K2EDTA tubes. For TCRbeta analysis, collaborators shipped samples as frozen whole blood, isolated PBMCs, or DNA extracted from either of those sample types. V loses 4 bases of germline sequence and J loses 6 bases, and the interval between the two ends is 20 bases. The CDR3 spans 15 residues, from the cysteine through the phenylalanine. Only the CDR3 DNA is retained, 45 bases long and in frame from the first base. The germline V gene (reference sequence) gives CDR1 as SGHNT and CDR2 as YYREEE. The immunoSEQ Assay, a bias-controlled multiplex PCR, was used to amplify TCRbeta CDR3 regions from genomic DNA. The authors' analysis ran thus. The number of nucleated cells in each sample was estimated from the amplification of reference gene primers within the assay. To quantify the absolute abundance of each unique TCRbeta CDR3 rearrangement, sequence reads were collapsed and filtered. Productive Simpson clonality was computed per sample as the square root of Simpson's diversity index over productive rearrangements. This is the immuneACCESS table as TCRdb keeps it, with only in-frame sequences that have V and J called. A part of the clones is gone; compared with another copy, unresolved V genes explain less than half, and the rest is unexplained. For V, J and clone size, that table is used; D and trimming come from the DNA. In all, the sample holds about 190,000 clones, and 78% of those were seen once. Clones ranked in the top ten supply around 2.8% of the sample.

Broad study findings and their caveats: The amount of clinical and demographic metadata varied by source and participant and was provided uncurated.

This clone came up a few times. Its antigen is not yet known. No much larger clone exists at a distance of one base, and base qualities are not known. Recombination linked TRBV5-4 to TRBJ2-7, with the D gene uncertain. Sequencing used peripheral blood. The TCR originated in a woman of 80 years or more with active or convalescent COVID-19. Here is the DNA: TGTGCCAGCAGCCCCACCGGAACCCGACCTAGCGAGCAGTACTTC. This yields the protein CASSPTGTRPSEQYF.